This TCR beta chain was captured in a study of blood T cell repertoires in COVID-19. Across the whole study: COVID-19 samples, acute and convalescent, were from the United States, Italy and Spain. From T cells, B-cell-depleted T cells, or PBMCs came the material, which was cDNA or gDNA.

It was during active infection that Seattle patients were enrolled and then longitudinally followed. Profiling relied on immunoSEQ multiplex PCR, and the TCRdb table lists in-frame clones only, not all of them. Of some 230,000 clones listed, around 87% were seen once; the top ten hold approximately 10%. CDR3 length: 16 amino acids. Germline CDR1 reads SEHNR; CDR2 reads FQNEAQ (reference sequence). J lost 6 bases, V lost 2 bases, and 7 bases had no gene match. The chain links TRBV7-9 to TRBJ2-1; 10 bases agree with TRBD2. The source material was peripheral blood. The sequence was obtained from a woman aged 45-65 years with COVID-19, enrolled during active disease. CDR3 sequence: CASSLSGGAIGNEQFF. In nucleotides, the CDR3 is TGTGCCAGCAGCTTAAGCGGGGGGGCCATAGGCAATGAGCAGTTCTTC.